The clone carrying this T cell receptor (beta chain) was counted at least ten times. As yet, its antigen is unknown. The data originate from a study of response to subunit inactivated influenza vaccine. From the RT-PCR reads, TCRdb called clonotypes with MiXCR, one entry per CDR3 protein. The table lists roughly 180,000 distinct CDR3 sequences, roughly 8.7% of them singletons. Points from the study as a whole: The authors put forward the suggestion that each seasonal influenza vaccination may bring in only a limited number of new T cells.

CDR3 length: 15 residues. Germline V CDR1 and CDR2: SEHNR, FQNEAQ (reference sequence). V lost 4 bases and J lost 2; bases outside the gene matches: 4. This chain links TRBV7-9 with TRBJ2-3, with TRBD1 matching over 9 bases. The sequences come from non-naive T cells sorted from PBMCs, collected on the day of vaccination. The TCR was taken from a man in his forties or fifties who received an inactivated influenza vaccine. The CDR3 DNA sequence: TGTGCCAGCAGCTACGGACAGGGGAACACAGATACGCAGTATTTT. This translates into CASSYGQGNTDTQYF.